The clone carrying this T cell receptor (beta chain) came up many times. In TCRdb, the 5' RACE reads were re-called with MiXCR into one record per CDR3 protein. The data hold some 70,000 distinct CDR3 sequences, with roughly 4.5% observed a single time. The entry originates in a study of neurological immune-mediated disorders. Study overall: The 35 or so patients with multiple sclerosis comprised roughly 30 relapsing-remitting cases and 3 secondary progressive cases.

CDR1 is SGHKS, CDR2 YYEKEE, per germline (reference sequence). Trimming shortened V by 4 bases and J by 0 bases, and 10 bases separated the two germline ends. The CDR3 is 15 amino acids. The sample was PBMCs. This receptor was obtained from a man aged 25-45 years with multiple sclerosis. The rearrangement uses TRBV5-5 and TRBJ2-2; D possibly corresponds to TRBD1 (5 bases). The CDR3 bases are TGTGCCAGCAGCGGACAATCGGCGAACACCGGGGAGCTGTTTTTT. Amino acid sequence: CASSGQSANTGELFF.